The 15 T cell receptor beta chains below come from one sample, sequenced in a study of blood T cell repertoires in COVID-19 (dated by TCRdb to the early 2020s). Libraries were constructed by the immunoSEQ multiplex PCR assay. TCRdb mirrors the immuneACCESS table, restricted to in-frame sequences. Some clones are absent from its copies; in checked studies, under half trace to an unresolved V gene, and the reason for the others is unknown. The sample data list under 300,000 clones, and 91% of these were observed just once. Approximately 1.2% of the sample is taken by the ten largest. The sequencing input was PBMCs or T cells enriched from blood (not recorded which). These receptors all come from a human donor in a cohort exposed to, infected with or recovered from COVID-19 (not recorded which). The donor label of this sample is uncertain.

CDR3 in DNA: TGTGCCAGCAGCCCTCGACAGGGAACGAACACTGAAGCTTTCTTT. Its translation is CASSPRQGTNTEAFF. This rearrangement joins TRBV13 to TRBJ1-1; the match to TRBD1 covers 7 bases. V gave up 5 bases and J gave up 1 base; unmatched junction bases: 7. The CDR3 totals 15 residues. CDR1 and CDR2 (germline): PRHDT, FYEKMQ (reference sequence).

CDR3 residues: CASSPGLGPASQYF. The DNA of the CDR3 is TGTGCCAGCAGCCCGGGACTAGGTCCTGCTTCGCAGTATTTT. This chain links TRBV7-8 with TRBJ2-3; 8 bases align to TRBD2. Looked up from germline, CDR1 is SGHVS and CDR2 is FQNEAQ. This CDR3 has 14 amino acids. V shed 5 bases, J shed 10 bases, and the junction held 11 bases outside the gene matches.

This chain uses TRBV4-1 with TRBJ2-7, with D perhaps matching TRBD2 (7 bases). The CDR3 runs 14 residues. V was shortened by 2 bases and J by 4 bases, with 12 bases between the two germline ends. Germline assignment: CDR1 MGHRA and CDR2 YSYEKL. CDR3 region: CASSQPGRGYEQYF. The CDR3 DNA sequence: TGCGCCAGCAGCCAACCAGGGAGGGGGTACGAGCAGTACTTC.

This sequence joins TRBV7-9 and TRBJ2-1, with 15 bases identical to TRBD2. Germline trimming cut 5 bases from V and 5 bases from J; bases unmatched to any gene: 7. Per germline, CDR1 SEHNR and CDR2 FQNEAQ (reference sequence). The CDR3 loop spans 17 amino acids. CDR3 sequence: CASSTGLAGGPDNEQFF. In DNA, the CDR3 is TGTGCCAGCAGCACCGGACTAGCGGGGGGGCCGGACAATGAGCAGTTCTTC.

This sequence joins TRBV6-5 and TRBJ1-2; D not certain. The germline CDR1 and CDR2 sequences are MNHEY and SVGAGI. Trimming took off 0 bases at V and 4 bases at J, with 12 bases between the two ends. The CDR3 is 15 residues long. CDR3 DNA: TGTGCCAGCAGTTACTCGAGGGCGGGCGGCTATGGCTACACCTTC. Encoded protein: CASSYSRAGGYGYTF.

This chain connects TRBV30 to TRBJ1-2; tentatively, D is TRBD1 (5 bases). Trimming took off 0 bases at V and 8 bases at J, with 7 bases between the two ends. This CDR3 spans 11 amino acids. CDR1 is GTSNPN and CDR2 is SVGIG in the germline V gene (reference sequence). CDR3 in amino acids: CAWSVNRGYTF. As DNA, the CDR3 is TGTGCCTGGAGTGTAAACAGGGGCTACACCTTC.

The V call is TRBV4-1, the J call TRBJ1-4, with TRBD1 matching over 7 bases. This CDR3 is 13 amino acids long. J lost 5 bases, V lost 5 bases, and 2 bases had no gene match. Germline CDR1 is MGHRA and CDR2 is YSYEKL. The CDR3 nucleotides are TGCGCCAGCAGCGGGACAGCCAATGAAAAACTGTTTTTT. This encodes CASSGTANEKLFF.

This clone came up a few times. J is TRBJ1-4 and V is TRBV25-1; 7 bases line up with TRBD1. This CDR3 contains 14 residues. CDR1 MGHDK and CDR2 SYGVNS come from the germline V gene. V lost 6 bases and J lost 6; bases outside the gene matches: 7. The CDR3 loop is CASSGQALYEKLFF. The DNA for the CDR3 is TGTGCCAGCAGCGGACAGGCGCTATATGAAAAACTGTTTTTT.

The J gene is TRBJ2-1, the V gene TRBV9; 9 bases map to TRBD1. The CDR3 spans 20 residues. V was clipped by 4 bases and J by 2 bases; unmatched bases: 19. Germline CDR1 reads SGDLS; CDR2 reads YYNGEE. CDR3 in amino acids: CASSFRLLGTQGAAYNEQFF. Here the CDR3 DNA reads TGTGCCAGCAGCTTCCGACTGCTAGGAACACAGGGGGCCGCCTACAATGAGCAGTTCTTC.

This rearrangement joins TRBV11-2 to TRBJ1-2; 8 bases are shared with TRBD1. Trimming at V came to 1 base and at J to 4 bases, leaving 2 bases not matched to a gene. This CDR3 has 14 residues. CDR1 and CDR2 (germline): SGHAT, FQNNGV. CDR3 bases: TGTGCCAGCAGCTTAGGGGACAGGAGCTATGGCTACACCTTC. It is translated as CASSLGDRSYGYTF.

The chain recombines TRBV6-6 with TRBJ1-4; tentative D call: TRBD1 (5 bases). Per the germline V gene, CDR1 is MNHNY and CDR2 is SVGAGI (reference sequence). With 2 bases removed from V and 2 bases from J, the gap between germline ends came to 6 bases. The CDR3 totals 14 residues. The CDR3 loop is CASSYGTTNEKLFF. CDR3 coding DNA: TGTGCCAGCAGTTACGGGACTACTAATGAAAAACTGTTTTTT.

The V and J genes are TRBV7-9 and TRBJ2-3; tentative D call: TRBD2 (6 bases). Germline CDR1 and CDR2: SEHNR and FQNEAQ (reference sequence). CDR3 length: 19 amino acids. V was clipped by 1 base and J by 2 bases, with 22 bases between them. In DNA form, the CDR3 reads TGTGCCAGCAGCTTAGGGCGGGTACAGCTAGCGTTAAACACAGATACGCAGTATTTT. Amino acid sequence: CASSLGRVQLALNTDTQYF.

This clone was recorded once. The J gene is TRBJ1-5, the V gene TRBV2; no clear D gene. The length of the CDR3 is 12 residues. Germline V gene sequence: CDR1 SNHLY, CDR2 FYNNEI. V gave up 3 bases and J gave up 5 bases, with 5 bases separating them. The CDR3 DNA sequence: TGTGCCAGCAGTGAGTCGGATCAGCCCCAGCATTTT. Translated: CASSESDQPQHF.

V usage is TRBV7-8 and J usage is TRBJ1-6; a possible D gene is TRBD1 (5 bases). Germline assignment: CDR1 SGHVS and CDR2 FQNEAQ. This CDR3 contains 15 residues. V was trimmed by 2 bases and J by 8 bases, leaving 13 bases between them. CDR3 amino acids: CASSLRQSYDSPLHF. CDR3 DNA: TGTGCCAGCAGCTTACGACAGTCGTACGATTCACCCCTCCACTTT.

The chain carries TRBV7-9 and TRBJ1-1, with D tentatively TRBD1 (6 bases). Germline V CDR1 and CDR2: SEHNR, FQNEAQ (reference sequence). V shed 5 bases and J shed 4 bases, with 17 bases lying between them. This CDR3 is built from 15 residues. The DNA of the CDR3 is TGTGCCAGCAGCCCGGCACAGGGCAGGAGCACTGAAGCTTTCTTT. This codes for CASSPAQGRSTEAFF.